The next 27 T cell receptor beta chains were all read from a single sample in a study of shared clonotypes between healthy human individuals. Some clones are missing from TCRdb's copy, which holds only in-frame ones; the method was immunoSEQ multiplex PCR. This table holds 400,000 to 600,000 clones, about 85% found once. The sample was PBMCs. The source is a woman aged 40 to 55 in good health. Some clones in this sample may be carry-over from other donors' samples.

This chain links TRBV6-1 with TRBJ2-1; D perhaps matches TRBD1 (6 bases). The CDR3 sequence is 13 residues long. Germline lookup yields CDR1 MNHNS and CDR2 SASEGT. V dropped 1 base and J dropped 11 bases, with 12 bases sitting between them. CDR3 DNA: TGTGCCAGCAGTGAAGGGGGGCTAGGGAAGCAGTTCTTC. Translating it yields CASSEGGLGKQFF.

This clone was observed a handful of times. A read error may explain this, as a much larger clone is one base away. The chain carries TRBV7-8 and TRBJ2-7, with D uncertain. Per germline, CDR1 SGHVS and CDR2 FQNEAQ. CDR3 length equals 11 residues. The ends were cut back, 2 bases at V and 2 bases at J, with 1 base in the middle. The CDR3 sequence: CASSLTYEQYF. CDR3 coding DNA: TGTGCCAGCAGCTTAACCTACGAGCAGTACTTC.

The CDR3 bases are TGCGCCAGCAGCTTCGGTGCGGGAGGGTACAATGAGCAGTTCTTC. This codes for CASSFGAGGYNEQFF. The rearrangement links TRBV5-1 to TRBJ2-1; TRBD2 matches 9 bases. Trimming at V came to 2 bases and at J to 4 bases, leaving 4 bases not matched to a gene. The CDR3 consists of 15 residues. Germline loops: CDR1 SGHRS, CDR2 YFSETQ.

J is TRBJ2-1 and V is TRBV19; 8 bases align to TRBD2. This CDR3 is 16 amino acids long. The germline V gene encodes CDR1 LNHDA and CDR2 SQIVND (reference sequence). Trimming cost V 3 bases and J 5 bases; bases outside gene matches: 9. The CDR3 is CASSIRAGVDNNEQFF. CDR3 DNA sequence: TGTGCCAGTAGTATCCGAGCGGGAGTAGATAACAATGAGCAGTTCTTC.

The rearrangement joins TRBV6-1 to TRBJ2-3, with a weak D call TRBD1 (6 bases). CDR1 is MNHNS and CDR2 is SASEGT in the germline V gene. CDR3 length: 16 residues. V was trimmed by 2 bases and J by 1 base, leaving 13 bases between them. CDR3 loop: CASSEPTGRRTDTQYF. In DNA form, the CDR3 reads TGTGCCAGCAGTGAACCGACAGGTCGGCGCACAGATACGCAGTATTTT.

The J gene is TRBJ2-1, the V gene TRBV6-1, with D perhaps matching TRBD2 (6 bases). This CDR3 is 15 amino acids long. V was shortened by 4 bases and J by 4 bases, with 14 bases between the two germline ends. The germline V gene has CDR1 MNHNS and CDR2 SASEGT. Here the CDR3 reads CASSAGGPAYNEQFF. CDR3 DNA: TGTGCCAGCAGTGCAGGAGGGCCGGCGTACAATGAGCAGTTCTTC.

The chain carries TRBV19 and TRBJ2-7; a possible D gene is TRBD2 (6 bases). V dropped 0 bases and J dropped 0 bases, with 15 bases sitting between them. CDR1 is LNHDA and CDR2 is SQIVND in the germline V gene (reference sequence). CDR3 length: 17 residues. CDR3 in DNA: TGTGCCAGTAGTATAGAACGTTGGGGGGAAAGCTCCTACGAGCAGTACTTC. Encoded protein: CASSIERWGESSYEQYF.

The chain uses TRBV28 and TRBJ1-5; D may be TRBD1 (6 bases). Trimming stripped 6 bases from V and 5 bases from J, with 17 bases between. Germline loops: CDR1 MDHEN, CDR2 SYDVKM. There are 15 residues in the CDR3. CDR3 DNA sequence: TGTGCCAGCAGACCAGAAGGGGGTGCCCATCAGCCCCAGCATTTT. As protein: CASRPEGGAHQPQHF.

The DNA for the CDR3 is TGTGCCAGCAGTTTGGCTAGCGGGAGTCGGAACGAGCAGTACTTC. Encoded protein: CASSLASGSRNEQYF. This chain links TRBV28 with TRBJ2-7, with 10 bases identical to TRBD2. J gave up 5 bases and V 3 bases, and 7 bases lay outside the gene matches. There are 15 residues in the CDR3. Germline V gives CDR1 MDHEN, CDR2 SYDVKM.

This sequence joins TRBV30 and TRBJ2-5, with D possibly matching TRBD2 (5 bases). The J call may be in error: the DNA end matches TRBJ2-7 better. CDR1 and CDR2 from the germline V gene are GTSNPN and SVGIG (reference sequence). The CDR3 covers 16 residues. CDR3: CAWRSGYSTAPSEQYF. The CDR3 DNA is TGTGCCTGGAGAAGCGGCTACTCGACGGCCCCCTCCGAGCAGTACTTC.

This clone appeared a few times. The gene calls are TRBV7-6 and TRBJ2-1; D is ambiguous. From germline, CDR1 is SGHVS and CDR2 FNYEAQ. Trimming took 4 bases from V and 5 from J, leaving 15 bases between them. There are 15 residues in the CDR3. The CDR3 reads CASSSYLALHNEQFF. The DNA of the CDR3 is TGTGCCAGCAGCTCCTACCTCGCGCTCCACAATGAGCAGTTCTTC.

The chain joins TRBV28 to TRBJ2-7, with 8 bases lining up with TRBD2. Germline CDR1 is MDHEN and CDR2 is SYDVKM. V gave up 7 bases and J gave up 4 bases; unmatched junction bases: 12. The CDR3 is made up of 15 amino acids. The CDR3 nucleotides read TGTGCCAGCAATCATTTTGTTACGGGGGGGTACGAGCAGTACTTC. Its protein product is CASNHFVTGGYEQYF.

The rearrangement uses TRBV6-1 and TRBJ1-3; weak D call: TRBD1 (5 bases). Looked up from germline, CDR1 is MNHNS and CDR2 is SASEGT. V lost 4 bases and J 0 bases, leaving 13 bases between the germline ends. The CDR3 is 16 residues long. For the CDR3, the DNA is TGTGCCAGCAGTGCCTTAGGGGTCTCCTCTGGAAACACCATATATTTT. It yields the protein CASSALGVSSGNTIYF.

For the CDR3, the DNA is TGCGCCAGCAGCCTGGACAGGCTGAACACTGAAGCTTTCTTT. Its translation: CASSLDRLNTEAFF. The chain couples TRBV5-1 to TRBJ1-1; the match to TRBD1 covers 7 bases. J gave up 0 bases and V 4 bases, and 3 bases lay outside the gene matches. CDR3 size: 14 residues. Per the germline V gene, CDR1 is SGHRS and CDR2 is YFSETQ.

J is TRBJ2-3 and V is TRBV5-1; D gene ambiguous. V lost 4 bases and J 1 base, leaving 10 bases between the germline ends. The CDR3 consists of 14 residues. CDR1 and CDR2 (germline): SGHRS, YFSETQ. CDR3 protein: CASSPSLGTDTQYF. As DNA, the CDR3 is TGCGCCAGCAGCCCGTCCTTAGGCACAGATACGCAGTATTTT.

About this clone: Within the sample, other DNA sequences also encode this same CDR3. V is TRBV30 and J is TRBJ1-5; D gene ambiguous. Germline loops: CDR1 GTSNPN, CDR2 SVGIG (reference sequence). V was shortened by 5 bases and J by 6 bases, with 14 bases between the two germline ends. CDR3 length: 13 amino acids. Written as DNA, the CDR3 is TGTGCCTGGTCCCCGGACGAACGTCAGCCCCAGCATTTT. Translated: CAWSPDERQPQHF.

Worth noting for this clone: It may be a read error: a sequence one base away is much more abundant. Without the conserved terminal phenylalanine or tryptophan, this CDR3 likely stems from a read error. The CDR3 spells CASSSPRIGAKNIQYL. The CDR3 DNA sequence: TGTGCCAGCTCATCCCCTAGGATCGGGGCCAAAAACATTCAGTACCTC. V gene TRBV18 combines with J gene TRBJ2-4, with unresolved D. V was cut by 5 bases and J by 1 base, with 15 bases left in between. Germline V CDR1 and CDR2: KGHSH, LQKENI. The CDR3 runs to 16 residues.

There are a few counts of this clone. The V gene is TRBV7-2, the J gene TRBJ1-1, with 7 positions matching TRBD1. Looked up from germline, CDR1 is SGHTA and CDR2 is FQGNSA. V lost 5 bases and J lost 3; bases outside the gene matches: 3. The CDR3 extends over 13 amino acids. The CDR3 DNA reads as TGTGCCAGCAGCAAAGACAGGGACACTGAAGCTTTCTTT. Amino acid sequence: CASSKDRDTEAFF. Full variable domain (rest looked up from reference TRBV7-2 and TRBJ1-1): GAGVSQSPSNKVTEKGKDVELRCDPISGHTALYWYRQSLGQGLEFLIYFQGNSAPDKSGLPSDRFSAERTGGSVSTLTIQRTQQEDSAVYLCASSKDRDTEAFFGQGTRLTVV.

The V gene is TRBV19, the J gene TRBJ2-7; tentative D call: TRBD1 (5 bases). The CDR3 has 14 residues. With 5 bases removed from V and 3 bases from J, the gap between germline ends came to 14 bases. Germline values: CDR1 LNHDA, CDR2 SQIVND (reference sequence). The CDR3 sequence is CASSLAGNLYEQYF. Here the CDR3 DNA reads TGTGCCAGTAGTTTGGCAGGGAACCTCTACGAGCAGTACTTC.

CDR3 sequence: CASSDPRDNEQFF. The CDR3 nucleotides are TGTGCCAGCAGTGACCCCCGGGACAATGAGCAGTTCTTC. V usage is TRBV6-1 and J usage is TRBJ2-1; no clear D. Germline V gene data show CDR1 as MNHNS and CDR2 as SASEGT. CDR3 length: 13 amino acids. V was clipped by 3 bases and J by 5 bases, with 8 bases between them.

The CDR3 is CASSQDGYRYNEQFF. CDR3 DNA: TGCGCCAGCAGCCAAGATGGTTACAGATACAATGAGCAGTTCTTC. V is TRBV4-1 and J is TRBJ2-1, with D unclear. V was trimmed by 0 bases and J by 4 bases, leaving 10 bases between them. CDR1 and CDR2 from the germline V gene are MGHRA and YSYEKL. The CDR3 contains 15 residues.

This sequence joins TRBV5-1 and TRBJ1-1, with D tentatively TRBD1 (6 bases). CDR3 length: 14 amino acids. CDR1 and CDR2 (germline): SGHRS, YFSETQ. V was clipped by 3 bases and J by 4 bases, with 13 bases between them. CDR3 bases: TGCGCCAGCAGCTCCACAGGGTTCGGCACTGAAGCTTTCTTT. Protein product: CASSSTGFGTEAFF.

This clone was observed a few times. The V call is TRBV11-2, the J call TRBJ2-5; 12 positions match TRBD1. Germline CDR1 SGHAT, CDR2 FQNNGV. CDR3 size: 15 residues. The J segment lost 5 bases and the V segment lost 3 bases, leaving 4 bases of the junction unmatched. CDR3 coding DNA: TGTGCCAGCAGCTTGGGGACAGGGGGCGGTGAGACCCAGTACTTC. This encodes CASSLGTGGGETQYF.

The chain uses TRBV7-2 and TRBJ2-3; D may correspond to TRBD1 or TRBD2 (5 bases each). The V gene's germline CDR1 is SGHTA and CDR2 FQGNSA. V gave up 5 bases and J gave up 6 bases, with 12 bases separating them. The CDR3 is 13 residues long. For the CDR3, the DNA is TGTGCCAGCAGCAGCCGGGACCGCGATACGCAGTATTTT. Protein: CASSSRDRDTQYF.

The CDR3 here is CASSSTLAAAIYEQYF. CDR3 nucleotide sequence: TGTGCCAGCAGCTCGACATTAGCGGCAGCTATCTACGAGCAGTACTTC. This sequence joins TRBV7-2 and TRBJ2-7; maybe TRBD2 (6 bases). V was cut by 4 bases and J by 3 bases, with 19 bases left in between. The CDR3 length is 16 residues. From germline, CDR1 is SGHTA and CDR2 FQGNSA.

This clone occurred once. The V call is TRBV18, the J call TRBJ2-3, with 9 positions matching TRBD2. Trimming took 0 bases from V and 6 from J; bases not matched to a gene: 7. The CDR3 has 16 residues. Germline V gives CDR1 KGHSH, CDR2 LQKENI. Here the CDR3 reads CASSPPRGRVQDTQYF. The DNA for the CDR3 is TGTGCCAGCTCACCACCCCGCGGGAGGGTTCAGGATACGCAGTATTTT.

There are many counts of this clone. The chain combines TRBV5-6 with TRBJ2-5; no reliable D call. Trimming stripped 3 bases from V and 0 bases from J, with 3 bases between. This CDR3 is built from 12 residues. In germline, CDR1 is SGHDT, CDR2 YYEEEE. CDR3 loop: CASSSYQETQYF. The CDR3 DNA reads as TGTGCCAGCAGCTCGTACCAAGAGACCCAGTACTTC.